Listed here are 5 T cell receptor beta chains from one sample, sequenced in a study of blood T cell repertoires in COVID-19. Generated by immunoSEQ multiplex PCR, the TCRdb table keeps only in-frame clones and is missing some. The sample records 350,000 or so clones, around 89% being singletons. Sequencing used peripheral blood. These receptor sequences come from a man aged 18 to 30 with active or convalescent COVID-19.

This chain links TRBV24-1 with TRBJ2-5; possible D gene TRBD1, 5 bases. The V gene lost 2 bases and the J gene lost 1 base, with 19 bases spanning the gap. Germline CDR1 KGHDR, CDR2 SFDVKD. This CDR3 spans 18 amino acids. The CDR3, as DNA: TGTGCCACCAGTGATTCCAGGGTGGTCGAATTTGGCCAAGAGACCCAGTACTTC. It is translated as CATSDSRVVEFGQETQYF.

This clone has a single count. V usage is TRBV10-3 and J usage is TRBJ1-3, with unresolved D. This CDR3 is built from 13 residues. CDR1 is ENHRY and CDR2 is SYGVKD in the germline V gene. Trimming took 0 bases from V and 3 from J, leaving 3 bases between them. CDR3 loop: CAISESFGNTIYF. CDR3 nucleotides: TGTGCCATCAGTGAGTCCTTTGGAAACACCATATATTTT.

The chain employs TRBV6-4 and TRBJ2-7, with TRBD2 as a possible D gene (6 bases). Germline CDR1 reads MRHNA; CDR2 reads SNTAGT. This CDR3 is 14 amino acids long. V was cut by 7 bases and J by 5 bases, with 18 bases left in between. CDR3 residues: CASTLGEVVHEQYF. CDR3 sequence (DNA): TGTGCCAGCACCCTAGGGGAGGTCGTCCACGAGCAGTACTTC.

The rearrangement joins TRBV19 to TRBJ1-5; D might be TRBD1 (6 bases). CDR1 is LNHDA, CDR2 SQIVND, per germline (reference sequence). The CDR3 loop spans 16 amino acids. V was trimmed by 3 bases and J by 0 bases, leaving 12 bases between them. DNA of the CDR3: TGTGCCAGTAGTATTTTTGGACAGTTTAGCAATCAGCCCCAGCATTTT. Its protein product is CASSIFGQFSNQPQHF.

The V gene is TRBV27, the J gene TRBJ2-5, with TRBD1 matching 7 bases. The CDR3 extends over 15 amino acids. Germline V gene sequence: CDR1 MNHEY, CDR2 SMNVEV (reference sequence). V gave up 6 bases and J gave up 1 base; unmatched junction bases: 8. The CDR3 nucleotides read TGTGCCAGCAGACCCCGACAGGGCTTCCAAGAGACCCAGTACTTC. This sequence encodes CASRPRQGFQETQYF.